Below are 5 T cell receptor beta chains sequenced from a single sample in a study of technical replicates of blood from several donors. Clones were sequenced by immunoSEQ multiplex PCR, and TCRdb holds only the in-frame ones, with some missing. In the table there are around 61,000 clones, around 86% of which are singletons. Material for sequencing was PBMCs. The receptors shown here come from a human donor in good health. Some clones in this sample may be carry-over from other donors' samples.

The chain has TRBV25-1 and TRBJ2-2; 7 bases map to TRBD2. Germline-derived CDR1 and CDR2 are MGHDK and SYGVNS. V lost 1 base to trimming and J lost 7 bases; unmatched junction nucleotides: 3. This CDR3 comprises 14 residues. The DNA of the CDR3 is TGTGCCAGCAGTGAATTCGGGGGGAGCGGGGAGCTGTTTTTT. Its protein product is CASSEFGGSGELFF.

The chain combines TRBV7-2 with TRBJ2-7, with D tentatively TRBD2 (6 bases). Germline V gene lookup returns CDR1 SGHTA and CDR2 FQGNSA. V was trimmed by 10 bases and J by 0 bases, leaving 16 bases between them. The CDR3 runs 14 residues. The CDR3 region is CATRTGDSSYEQYF. The CDR3 DNA reads as TGTGCCACCCGGACGGGGGATAGCTCCTACGAGCAGTACTTC. The full variable domain, completed using reference TRBV7-2 and TRBJ2-7, is GAGVSQSPSNKVTEKGKDVELRCDPISGHTALYWYRQSLGQGLEFLIYFQGNSAPDKSGLPSDRFSAERTGGSVSTLTIQRTQQEDSAVYLCATRTGDSSYEQYFGPGTRLTVT.

This sequence joins TRBV10-3 and TRBJ1-2; no definite D call. Trimming cost V 0 bases and J 5 bases, with 7 bases left between them. There are 13 residues in the CDR3. The germline V gene has CDR1 ENHRY and CDR2 SYGVKD. In DNA form, the CDR3 reads TGTGCCATCAGTGAGTCAGGAGGGTATGGCTACACCTTC. Encoded protein: CAISESGGYGYTF.

The chain recombines TRBV4-1 with TRBJ2-2; 8 nucleotides agree with TRBD2. Germline CDR1 is MGHRA and CDR2 is YSYEKL. CDR3 length: 19 residues. Trimming cost V 4 bases and J 2 bases; bases outside gene matches: 15. The CDR3 loop reads CASSLPRALAGQNTGELFF. The CDR3 DNA reads TGCGCCAGCAGCCTTCCCAGGGCCTTAGCGGGACAAAACACCGGGGAGCTGTTTTTT.

This chain joins TRBV9 and TRBJ2-7; 8 positions match TRBD2. Trimming took 0 bases from V and 5 from J; bases not matched to a gene: 10. Germline CDR1 and CDR2: SGDLS and YYNGEE. The CDR3 consists of 16 residues. The DNA of the CDR3 is TGTGCCAGCAGCGTAGCGGGAGGGCCATTACAGAACGAGCAGTACTTC. Its translation: CASSVAGGPLQNEQYF.